This entry lists 15 T cell receptor beta chains sequenced from one sample in a study of blood T cell repertoires in COVID-19. Libraries were prepared by immunoSEQ multiplex PCR; TCRdb keeps only in-frame clonotypes and omits some of them. The table lists about 180,000 clones, 65% to 90% of them singletons, with 12% to 15% in the top ten. Sequenced material: PBMCs or T cells enriched from blood (not recorded which). The receptors shown here come from a man aged 45-65 years who had recovered from COVID-19.

This clone came up once. The J gene is TRBJ1-2, the V gene TRBV19; 8 bases are shared with TRBD1. CDR3 length: 14 amino acids. J gave up 1 base and V 4 bases, and 2 bases lay outside the gene matches. Germline V gives CDR1 LNHDA, CDR2 SQIVND (reference sequence). The CDR3 DNA follows: TGTGCCAGTAGTACGGGACAGGTTAACTATGGCTACACCTTC. This sequence encodes CASSTGQVNYGYTF. Using reference TRBV19 and TRBJ1-2 for the parts outside the CDR3, the full variable domain is DGGITQSPKYLFRKEGQNVTLSCEQNLNHDAMYWYRQDPGQGLRLIYYSQIVNDFQKGDIAEGYSVSREKKESFPLTVTSAQKNPTAFYLCASSTGQVNYGYTFGSGTRLTVV.

The chain is built from TRBV28 and TRBJ1-6; 8 bases are shared with TRBD1. The junction had 6 bases not matched to a gene; V was cut back by 5 bases and J by 9 bases. Germline V gene lookup returns CDR1 MDHEN and CDR2 SYDVKM. The CDR3 covers 14 residues. This chain's CDR3 is CASSPTGASSPLHF. The CDR3 coding sequence is TGTGCCAGCAGTCCGACAGGGGCCAGTTCACCCCTCCACTTT.

The rearrangement joins TRBV5-1 to TRBJ1-2; the match to TRBD1 covers 7 bases. This CDR3 is built from 15 residues. V lost 5 bases, J lost 4 bases, and 11 bases stayed unmatched. The V gene's germline CDR1 is SGHRS and CDR2 YFSETQ. The CDR3 nucleotides are TGCGCCAGCAGGCTATCGGACAGGACAACCTATGGCTACACCTTC. Residues: CASRLSDRTTYGYTF. Filled out from reference TRBV5-1 and TRBJ1-2, the complete variable domain reads KAGVTQTPRYLIKTRGQQVTLSCSPISGHRSVSWYQQTPGQGLQFLFEYFSETQRNKGNFPGRFSGRQFSNSRSEMNVSTLELGDSALYLCASRLSDRTTYGYTFGSGTRLTVV.

V is TRBV29-1 and J is TRBJ2-3, with TRBD2 as a possible D gene (6 bases). Per the germline V gene, CDR1 is SQVTM and CDR2 is ANQGSEA. The CDR3 consists of 14 residues. Trimming cost V 5 bases and J 2 bases, with 14 bases left between them. DNA of the CDR3: TGCAGCGTTTTATTAGCGGCCTCCACAGATACGCAGTATTTT. Amino acid sequence: CSVLLAASTDTQYF.

The chain joins TRBV5-6 to TRBJ1-6, with TRBD1 matching over 7 bases. V shed 9 bases, J shed 9 bases, and the junction held 6 bases outside the gene matches. The CDR3 covers 12 residues. Germline lookup yields CDR1 SGHDT and CDR2 YYEEEE. CDR3 nucleotides: TGTGCCACCACCTCAGGGGGTTCACCCCTCCACTTT. It specifies CATTSGGSPLHF.

This rearrangement joins TRBV30 to TRBJ1-2; 7 nucleotides match TRBD1. This CDR3 has 13 amino acids. The germline gives CDR1 GTSNPN, CDR2 SVGIG (reference sequence). V lost 2 bases to trimming and J lost 4 bases; unmatched junction nucleotides: 4. This CDR3 is CAWSRQGGYGYTF. The CDR3 DNA follows: TGTGCCTGGAGTCGACAGGGCGGCTATGGCTACACCTTC.

In this sample, this clone turned up once. The chain carries TRBV6-5 and TRBJ2-5; maybe TRBD2 (5 bases). V lost 2 bases and J 7 bases, leaving 17 bases between the germline ends. Germline CDR1 reads MNHEY; CDR2 reads SVGAGI. This CDR3 has 15 residues. For the CDR3, the DNA is TGTGCCAGCAGTTACGGGCTAGCAGACCGGGGGACCCAGTACTTC. The encoded protein is CASSYGLADRGTQYF.

The genes are TRBV27 and TRBJ2-7, with D possibly TRBD2 on 5 matching bases. V was clipped by 6 bases and J by 6 bases, with 21 bases between them. Germline V CDR1 and CDR2: MNHEY, SMNVEV (reference sequence). This CDR3 is built from 15 residues. The CDR3 DNA reads TGTGCCAGCAGCCCGCTAGTGGGAGCTAAGGGCGAGCAGTACTTC. It specifies CASSPLVGAKGEQYF.

J is TRBJ2-2 and V is TRBV3-1 (or the pseudogene TRBV3-2), with D tentatively TRBD2 (5 bases). V shed 4 bases and J shed 1 base, with 13 bases lying between them. Germline CDR1 LGHDT, CDR2 YNNKEL (reference sequence). The CDR3 has 16 residues. In nucleotides, the CDR3 is TGTGCCAGCAGCCCAACTAGTACAGTGAACACCGGGGAGCTGTTTTTT. Amino acid sequence: CASSPTSTVNTGELFF.

The chain is built from TRBV27 and TRBJ2-5; 7 positions match TRBD1. CDR1 is MNHEY, CDR2 SMNVEV, per germline (reference sequence). There are 13 residues in the CDR3. The junction had 9 bases not matched to a gene; V was cut back by 9 bases and J by 5 bases. The CDR3 DNA follows: TGTGCCAGTACGAGGGGGCAGGGGGAGACCCAGTACTTC. This encodes CASTRGQGETQYF.

V gene TRBV5-5 combines with J gene TRBJ1-2; no firm D call. The V gene's germline CDR1 is SGHKS and CDR2 YYEKEE (reference sequence). The length of the CDR3 is 15 residues. The V end was cut by 0 bases, the J end by 2 bases, with 11 bases between. CDR3 sequence reads: CASSLVLEGNYGYTF. The DNA for the CDR3 is TGTGCCAGCAGCTTGGTCTTGGAGGGAAACTATGGCTACACCTTC.

The V and J genes are TRBV28 and TRBJ1-5; D is possibly TRBD1 (6 bases). This CDR3 region has 14 residues. V shed 7 bases and J shed 7 bases, with 17 bases lying between them. Germline V gene sequence: CDR1 MDHEN, CDR2 SYDVKM. This chain's CDR3 is CASTRGAGEQPQHF. The CDR3 coding sequence is TGTGCCAGCACCCGAGGGGCAGGGGAACAGCCCCAGCATTTT.

J is TRBJ1-3 and V is TRBV11-2; D not certain. Trimming left V 6 bases short and J 4 bases short, with 7 bases between. Germline CDR1 and CDR2: SGHAT and FQNNGV. The CDR3 consists of 12 residues. For the CDR3, the DNA is TGTGCCAGCAGGCCTATGGGAAACACCATATATTTT. Protein sequence: CASRPMGNTIYF.

V and J are TRBV3-1 (or the pseudogene TRBV3-2) and TRBJ2-5; TRBD1 matches 7 bases. Germline loops: CDR1 LGHDT, CDR2 YNNKEL (reference sequence). V gave up 4 bases and J gave up 5 bases; unmatched junction bases: 13. The CDR3 is 16 residues long. CDR3 coding DNA: TGTGCCAGCAGCCTACAGGGGCCCGGGGTTGGGGAGACCCAGTACTTC. Protein sequence: CASSLQGPGVGETQYF.

J is TRBJ1-4 and V is TRBV5-1, with D possibly TRBD1 on 5 matching bases. In germline, CDR1 is SGHRS, CDR2 YFSETQ. Trimming removed 0 bases at V and 5 bases at J, with 11 bases between. This CDR3 is built from 15 residues. CDR3 loop: CASSLVGQSNEKLFF. In nucleotides, the CDR3 is TGCGCCAGCAGCTTGGTGGGGCAGTCAAATGAAAAACTGTTTTTT.